This passage covers 23 T cell receptor beta chains from one sample sequenced in a study of blood T cell repertoires in COVID-19. This table comes from immunoSEQ multiplex PCR, and its TCRdb copy is limited to in-frame clones, with some not included. The data hold about 210,000 clones, with 65% to 90% observed a single time. The source material was PBMCs or T cells enriched from blood (not recorded which). Source of these receptors: a woman aged 40 to 49 with acute COVID-19.

V and J are TRBV12-1 and TRBJ1-1; the table names TRBD1, a call not compared with the DNA. TRBV12-1 is a pseudogene locus. This CDR3 spans 15 amino acids. CDR3 coding DNA: TGTGCCAGCAGCTCCACCGGACAGGGGAACACTGAAGCTTTCTTT. This sequence encodes CASSSTGQGNTEAFF.

The V and J genes are TRBV7-2 and TRBJ1-2; D ambiguous. Germline V gene data show CDR1 as SGHTA and CDR2 as FQGNSA. CDR3 length: 14 residues. V lost 5 bases and J 6 bases, leaving 16 bases between the germline ends. This chain's CDR3 is CASSPREPRDGYTF. The CDR3 DNA is TGTGCCAGCAGCCCCCGAGAACCGCGAGATGGCTACACCTTC.

The rearrangement links TRBV14 to TRBJ2-7, with D perhaps TRBD2 (6 bases). Per germline, CDR1 SGHDN and CDR2 FVKESK. Trimming removed 0 bases from V and 3 bases from J, with 18 bases in between. There are 17 residues in the CDR3. The DNA of the CDR3 is TGTGCCAGCAGCCAAGATCTAGGAGGGAGTCTGTTCTACGAGCAGTACTTC. Its translation is CASSQDLGGSLFYEQYF. Drawing the rest from reference TRBV14 and TRBJ2-7, the complete variable domain is EAGVTQFPSHSVIEKGQTVTLRCDPISGHDNLYWYRRVMGKEIKFLLHFVKESKQDESGMPNNRFLAERTGGTYSTLKVQPAELEDSGVYFCASSQDLGGSLFYEQYFGPGTRLTVT.

This chain connects TRBV28 to TRBJ1-5; D remains ambiguous. The CDR3 contains 14 residues. CDR1 is MDHEN and CDR2 is SYDVKM in the germline V gene. V gave up 2 bases and J gave up 7 bases, with 12 bases separating them. The CDR3 DNA follows: TGTGCCAGCAGTTTAGGGCAGTGGAGGCAGCCCCAGCATTTT. Its protein is CASSLGQWRQPQHF. Together with reference TRBV28 and TRBJ1-5, the CDR3 gives the full variable domain: DVKVTQSSRYLVKRTGEKVFLECVQDMDHENMFWYRQDPGLGLRLIYFSYDVKMKEKGDIPEGYSVSREKKERFSLILESASTNQTSMYLCASSLGQWRQPQHFGDGTRLSIL.

This clone was seen once. This chain links TRBV28 with TRBJ2-6, with 8 nucleotides matching TRBD1. J gave up 3 bases and V 3 bases, and 4 bases lay outside the gene matches. Germline loops: CDR1 MDHEN, CDR2 SYDVKM. The CDR3 is made up of 16 amino acids. The CDR3 nucleotides are TGTGCCAGCAGTTTCCAGGGGGCGAGTGGGGCCAACGTCCTGACTTTC. It specifies CASSFQGASGANVLTF.

The CDR3 region has the DNA TGTGCCAGCAGACAGACAGGGAACACTGAAGCTTTCTTT. This gives the protein CASRQTGNTEAFF. V is TRBV6-6 and J is TRBJ1-1; perhaps TRBD1 as D (6 bases). The germline gives CDR1 MNHNY, CDR2 SVGAGI (reference sequence). The germline V and J ends were trimmed by 6 bases and 1 base, with 9 bases remaining between them. This CDR3 is built from 13 residues.

CDR3 bases: TGTGCCAGCAGTTTAGCACTAGCGGGGACCTTCCCTAACACCGGGGAGCTGTTTTTT. Protein sequence: CASSLALAGTFPNTGELFF. The gene calls are TRBV28 and TRBJ2-2; the match to TRBD2 covers 10 bases. Looked up from germline, CDR1 is MDHEN and CDR2 is SYDVKM. The CDR3 loop spans 19 amino acids. The V segment lost 2 bases and the J segment 2 bases; nucleotides outside the gene matches: 11.

V is TRBV28 and J is TRBJ2-2, with no clear D. Trimming left V 3 bases short and J 0 bases short, with 5 bases between. The CDR3 length is 14 residues. Germline CDR1 MDHEN, CDR2 SYDVKM. CDR3 amino acids: CASSFEANTGELFF. CDR3 nucleotides: TGTGCCAGCAGTTTCGAGGCGAACACCGGGGAGCTGTTTTTT.

The gene calls are TRBV5-6 and TRBJ1-1, with 8 bases aligning to TRBD1. The CDR3 runs 13 residues. Germline V gives CDR1 SGHDT, CDR2 YYEEEE. Unmatched junction bases numbered 6, after V lost 1 base and J lost 10 bases. CDR3 coding DNA: TGTGCCAGCAGCTTGACAGGGGGAGGGTCAGCTTTCTTT. This sequence encodes CASSLTGGGSAFF.

The chain links TRBV10-2 to TRBJ2-1; a possible D gene is TRBD2 (6 bases). V was pared by 1 base and J by 5 bases, with 12 bases between. CDR3 length: 15 residues. The germline V gene encodes CDR1 WSHSY and CDR2 SAAADI. The CDR3 DNA is TGCGCCAGCAGTGAGTGGGACTTGACTAACAATGAGCAGTTCTTC. As protein: CASSEWDLTNNEQFF.

This chain joins TRBV14 and TRBJ2-5; maybe TRBD2 (5 bases). V was trimmed by 0 bases and J by 2 bases, leaving 13 bases between them. The germline V gene encodes CDR1 SGHDN and CDR2 FVKESK. This CDR3 spans 16 amino acids. CDR3 in amino acids: CASSQDAPGGQETQYF. The CDR3 DNA reads as TGTGCCAGCAGCCAAGACGCGCCAGGAGGTCAAGAGACCCAGTACTTC.

J is TRBJ1-2 and V is TRBV27, with D unclear. V gave up 5 bases and J gave up 3 bases, with 13 bases separating them. CDR1 is MNHEY and CDR2 is SMNVEV in the germline V gene (reference sequence). The CDR3 covers 14 residues. The CDR3: CASSPRREDYGYTF. In DNA, the CDR3 is TGTGCCAGCAGTCCTAGGAGGGAGGACTATGGCTACACCTTC.

The genes are TRBV29-1 and TRBJ2-1; D uncertain. The CDR3 runs to 15 residues. V lost 0 bases to trimming and J lost 4 bases, with 13 bases between them. The germline CDR1 and CDR2 sequences are SQVTM and ANQGSEA. CDR3 loop: CSVEDQRRPYNEQFF. The CDR3 DNA follows: TGCAGCGTTGAAGATCAGCGACGGCCGTACAATGAGCAGTTCTTC.

The chain employs TRBV11-2 and TRBJ2-1; a possible D gene is TRBD1 (7 bases). Germline V gene sequence: CDR1 SGHAT, CDR2 FQNNGV. V was cut by 5 bases and J by 0 bases, with 17 bases left in between. This CDR3 has 17 residues. CDR3 protein: CASSPRGAASSYNEQFF. CDR3 DNA: TGTGCCAGCAGCCCCAGGGGGGCCGCGAGCTCCTACAATGAGCAGTTCTTC.

The chain recombines TRBV4-2 with TRBJ2-3, with a tentative D call TRBD1 (7 bases). CDR1 and CDR2 (germline): LGHNA, YNFKEQ. V lost 4 bases and J 1 base, leaving 15 bases between the germline ends. The CDR3 is 16 amino acids. Here the CDR3 DNA reads TGTGCCAGCAGCCCCTGGGGGGACAGCCGCACAGATACGCAGTATTTT. This gives the protein CASSPWGDSRTDTQYF.

The chain carries TRBV5-1 and TRBJ2-5; D is uncertain. Between the trimmed V and J ends, which lost 0 bases and 5 bases, there was a span of 11 bases. In germline, CDR1 is SGHRS, CDR2 YFSETQ. The CDR3 is 14 residues long. The CDR3 is CASSLGPVEETQYF. The CDR3 DNA sequence: TGCGCCAGCAGCTTGGGCCCGGTAGAGGAGACCCAGTACTTC. The whole variable domain, filled in from reference TRBV5-1 and TRBJ2-5, reads KAGVTQTPRYLIKTRGQQVTLSCSPISGHRSVSWYQQTPGQGLQFLFEYFSETQRNKGNFPGRFSGRQFSNSRSEMNVSTLELGDSALYLCASSLGPVEETQYFGPGTRLLVL.

The genes are TRBV28 and TRBJ2-3; D remains ambiguous. V was shortened by 7 bases and J by 0 bases, with 11 bases between the two germline ends. Germline values: CDR1 MDHEN, CDR2 SYDVKM. The CDR3 is made up of 14 amino acids. Here the CDR3 reads CASTLPGSTDTQYF. The CDR3 nucleotides read TGTGCCAGCACCCTCCCAGGTAGCACAGATACGCAGTATTTT.

The rearrangement joins TRBV11-3 to TRBJ2-1; 8 bases map to TRBD2. The germline V gene has CDR1 SGHNT and CDR2 YENEEA. The CDR3 consists of 15 residues. The ends lost 3 bases at V and 2 bases at J; junction bases unmatched: 3. CDR3 sequence reads: CASSLRGAPYNEQFF. CDR3 coding DNA: TGTGCCAGCAGCTTGCGGGGGGCCCCCTACAATGAGCAGTTCTTC.

The chain uses TRBV29-1 and TRBJ1-2, with 10 positions matching TRBD1. The V and J ends lost 0 bases and 4 bases, in that order; junction bases with no gene match: 8. There are 16 residues in the CDR3. Germline V gene data show CDR1 as SQVTM and CDR2 as ANQGSEA. The CDR3 DNA reads as TGCAGCGTTGAAGAAGGGCTTGGACAGGGGGTCTATGGCTACACCTTC. Residues: CSVEEGLGQGVYGYTF.

The chain carries TRBV24-1 and TRBJ2-1, with TRBD2 matching over 11 bases. With 3 bases clipped from V and 7 bases from J, the junction kept 4 bases outside the gene matches. The CDR3 consists of 15 residues. Germline V gene sequence: CDR1 KGHDR, CDR2 SFDVKD. The CDR3 nucleotides are TGTGCCACCAGTGATCTAGCGGGAGGTAGGAATGAGCAGTTCTTC. Encoded protein: CATSDLAGGRNEQFF.

V is TRBV19 and J is TRBJ2-7; 8 bases agree with TRBD1. V shed 5 bases and J 2 bases; nucleotides not matched to a gene: 5. The CDR3 is 14 amino acids. CDR1 and CDR2 (germline): LNHDA, SQIVND (reference sequence). In DNA form, the CDR3 reads TGTGCCAGTAGTGGACAGGGACTTCCCTACGAGCAGTACTTC. This gives the protein CASSGQGLPYEQYF.

CDR3 coding DNA: TGTGCCAGCAGTTTCCAGGGTGTGTCCGAGCAGTACTTC. Translating gives CASSFQGVSEQYF. The chain combines TRBV27 with TRBJ2-7; D is perhaps TRBD1 (5 bases). The length of the CDR3 is 13 residues. In germline, CDR1 is MNHEY, CDR2 SMNVEV (reference sequence). V lost 3 bases and J lost 6, with 12 bases in between.

The chain has TRBV28 and TRBJ1-2; maybe TRBD1 (5 bases). This CDR3 is built from 14 residues. Germline CDR1 MDHEN, CDR2 SYDVKM. V was clipped by 9 bases and J by 7 bases, with 21 bases between them. Here the CDR3 DNA reads TGTGCCAGTAGGGTACCGGTTGACAGAAGTGGCTACACCTTC. This codes for CASRVPVDRSGYTF.